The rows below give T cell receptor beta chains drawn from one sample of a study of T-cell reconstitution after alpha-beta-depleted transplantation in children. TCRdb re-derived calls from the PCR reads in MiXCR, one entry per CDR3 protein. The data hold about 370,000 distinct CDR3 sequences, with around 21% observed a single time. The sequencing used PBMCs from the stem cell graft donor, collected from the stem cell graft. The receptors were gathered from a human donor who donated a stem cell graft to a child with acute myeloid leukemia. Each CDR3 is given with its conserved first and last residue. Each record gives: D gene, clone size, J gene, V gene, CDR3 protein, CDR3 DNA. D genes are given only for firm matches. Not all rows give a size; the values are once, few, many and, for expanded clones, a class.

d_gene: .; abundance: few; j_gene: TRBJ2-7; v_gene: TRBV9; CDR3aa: CASSVAPTRDYEQYF; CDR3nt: TGTGCCAGCAGCGTAGCACCCACGCGGGACTACGAGCAGTACTTC
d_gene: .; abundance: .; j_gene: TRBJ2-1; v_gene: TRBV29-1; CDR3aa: CIVEDPGGLFYNEQFF; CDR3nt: TGCATCGTTGAAGATCCCGGGGGGCTCTTCTACAATGAGCAGTTCTTC
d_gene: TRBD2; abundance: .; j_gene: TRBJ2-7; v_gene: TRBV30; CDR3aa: CAWTTGLAGYEQYF; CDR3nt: TGTGCCTGGACCACCGGACTAGCGGGTTACGAGCAGTACTTC
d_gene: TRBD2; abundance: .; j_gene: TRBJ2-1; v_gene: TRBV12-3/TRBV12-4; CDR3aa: CASSSPGGFYEQFF; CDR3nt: TGTGCCAGCAGTTCACCCGGGGGGTTTTATGAGCAGTTCTTC
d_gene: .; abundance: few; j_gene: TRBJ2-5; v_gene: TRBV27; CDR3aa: CASSSKYQETQYF; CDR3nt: TGTGCCAGCAGTTCGAAGTACCAAGAGACCCAGTACTTC
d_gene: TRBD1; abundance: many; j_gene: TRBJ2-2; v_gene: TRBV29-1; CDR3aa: CSVQGQGNTGELFF; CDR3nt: TGCAGCGTTCAGGGACAGGGGAACACCGGGGAGCTGTTTTTT
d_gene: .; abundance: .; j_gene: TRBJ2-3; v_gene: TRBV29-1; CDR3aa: CSVDNPDTQYF; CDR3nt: TGCAGCGTTGACAACCCGGATACGCAGTATTTT
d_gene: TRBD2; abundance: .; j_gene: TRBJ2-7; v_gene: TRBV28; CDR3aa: CASTTTAGSSYEQYF; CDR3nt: TGTGCCAGCACCACAACAGCGGGAAGTTCTTACGAGCAGTACTTC
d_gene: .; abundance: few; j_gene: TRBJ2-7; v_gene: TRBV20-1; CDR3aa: CSASDRSSYEQYF; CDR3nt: TGCAGTGCTAGTGATCGCAGCTCCTACGAGCAGTACTTC
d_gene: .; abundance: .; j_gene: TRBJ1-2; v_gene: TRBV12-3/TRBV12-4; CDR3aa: CASSFGGVKDYGYTF; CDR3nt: TGTGCCAGCAGTTTCGGGGGGGTGAAGGACTATGGCTACACCTTC
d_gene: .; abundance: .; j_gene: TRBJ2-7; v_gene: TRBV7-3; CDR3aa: CASSWDGTYEQYF; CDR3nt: TGTGCCAGCAGCTGGGACGGAACCTACGAGCAGTACTTC
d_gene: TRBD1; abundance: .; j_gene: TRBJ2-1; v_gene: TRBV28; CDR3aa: CASSTGTGSYNEQFF; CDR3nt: TGTGCCAGCTCAACAGGGACAGGGTCCTACAATGAGCAGTTCTTC
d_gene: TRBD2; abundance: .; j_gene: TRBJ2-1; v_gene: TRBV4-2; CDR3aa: CASSQTGRGRPNEQFF; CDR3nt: TGTGCCAGCAGCCAAACGGGGCGGGGGAGGCCCAATGAGCAGTTCTTC
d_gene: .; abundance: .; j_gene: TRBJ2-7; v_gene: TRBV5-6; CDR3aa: CASTQGRPSYEQYF; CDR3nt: TGTGCCAGCACCCAGGGGCGTCCTTCCTACGAGCAGTACTTC
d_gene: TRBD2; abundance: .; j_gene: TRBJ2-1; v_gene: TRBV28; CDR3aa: CASSYDAGGALYNEQFF; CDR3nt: TGTGCCAGCAGTTATGACGCGGGAGGAGCCCTCTACAATGAGCAGTTCTTC
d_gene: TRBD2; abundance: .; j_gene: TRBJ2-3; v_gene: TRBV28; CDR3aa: CASSLRIAGGPSTDTQYF; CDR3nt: TGTGCCAGCAGTTTACGTATAGCGGGAGGGCCAAGCACAGATACGCAGTATTTT
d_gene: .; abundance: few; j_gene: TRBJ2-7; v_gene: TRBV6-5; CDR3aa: CASSYSRLTGGEQYF; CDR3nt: TGTGCCAGCAGTTACTCGAGATTAACAGGTGGTGAGCAGTACTTC
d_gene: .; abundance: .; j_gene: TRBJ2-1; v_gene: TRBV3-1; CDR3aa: CASSQGRGRTQEFF; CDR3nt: TGTGCCAGCAGCCAAGGACGGGGACGTACCCAAGAGTTCTTC
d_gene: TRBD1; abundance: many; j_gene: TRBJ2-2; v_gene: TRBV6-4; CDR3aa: CASMPGTGNTGELFF; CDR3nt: TGTGCCAGCATGCCCGGGACAGGGAACACCGGGGAGCTGTTTTTT
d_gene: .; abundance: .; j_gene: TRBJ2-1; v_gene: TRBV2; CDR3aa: CASSAYRDYNEQFF; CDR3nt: TGTGCCAGCAGTGCCTACCGGGACTACAATGAGCAGTTCTTC
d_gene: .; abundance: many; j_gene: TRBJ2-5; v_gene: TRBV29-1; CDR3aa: CSVTSGWYQETQYF; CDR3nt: TGCAGCGTGACGTCCGGATGGTACCAAGAGACCCAGTACTTC
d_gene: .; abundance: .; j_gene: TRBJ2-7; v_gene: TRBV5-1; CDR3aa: CASSSRVLTFYEQYF; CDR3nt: TGCGCCAGCAGCTCCAGAGTACTCACCTTCTACGAGCAGTACTTC
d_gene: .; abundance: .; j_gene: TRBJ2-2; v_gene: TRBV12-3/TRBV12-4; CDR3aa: CASSSRGVYRARRVTGELFF; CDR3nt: TGTGCCAGCAGTTCCCGCGGGGTGTACAGGGCAAGAAGAGTCACCGGGGAGCTGTTTTTT
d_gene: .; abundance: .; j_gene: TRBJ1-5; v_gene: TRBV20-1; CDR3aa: CSANGEFDGNQPQHF; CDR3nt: TGCAGTGCTAACGGGGAGTTTGATGGCAATCAGCCCCAGCATTTT
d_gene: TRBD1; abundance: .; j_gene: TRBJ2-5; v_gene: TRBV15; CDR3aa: CATSRAGQGKKETQYF; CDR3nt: TGTGCCACCAGCAGAGCGGGACAGGGGAAAAAAGAGACCCAGTACTTC
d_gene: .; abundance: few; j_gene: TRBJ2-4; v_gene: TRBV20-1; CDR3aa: CSAYSVPLAKNIQYF; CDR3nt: TGCAGTGCTTATAGCGTTCCTCTAGCCAAAAACATTCAGTACTTC
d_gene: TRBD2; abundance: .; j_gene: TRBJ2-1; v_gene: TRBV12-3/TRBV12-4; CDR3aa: CASSDGTSGPNEQFF; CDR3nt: TGTGCCAGCAGTGACGGGACTAGCGGGCCCAATGAGCAGTTCTTC
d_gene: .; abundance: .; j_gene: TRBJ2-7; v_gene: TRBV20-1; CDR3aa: CSATPRDFYEQYF; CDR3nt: TGCAGTGCGACTCCCAGGGATTTTTACGAGCAGTACTTC
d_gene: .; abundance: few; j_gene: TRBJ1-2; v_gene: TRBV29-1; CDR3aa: CSVETADGYTF; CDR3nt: TGCAGCGTCGAAACAGCAGATGGCTACACCTTC
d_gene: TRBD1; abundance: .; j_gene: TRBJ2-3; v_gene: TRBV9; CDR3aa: CASSARDRAITDTQYF; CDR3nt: TGTGCCAGCAGCGCCCGGGACAGGGCCATCACAGATACGCAGTATTTT
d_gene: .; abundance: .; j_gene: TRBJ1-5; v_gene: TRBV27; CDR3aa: CASGRPTAQHF; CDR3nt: TGTGCCAGCGGACGGCCAACGGCCCAGCATTTT
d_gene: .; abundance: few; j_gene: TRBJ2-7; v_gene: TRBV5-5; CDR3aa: CASSPAGTTYEQYF; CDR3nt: TGTGCCAGCAGCCCTGCCGGGACCACCTACGAGCAGTACTTC
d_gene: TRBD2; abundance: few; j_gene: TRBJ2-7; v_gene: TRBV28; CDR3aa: CATQNSGEGYEQYF; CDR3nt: TGTGCCACCCAGAATAGCGGGGAGGGATACGAGCAGTACTTC
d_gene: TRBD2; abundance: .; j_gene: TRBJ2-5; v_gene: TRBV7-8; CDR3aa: CASSFTGGSEETQYF; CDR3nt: TGTGCCAGCAGCTTTACGGGAGGCAGTGAGGAGACCCAGTACTTC
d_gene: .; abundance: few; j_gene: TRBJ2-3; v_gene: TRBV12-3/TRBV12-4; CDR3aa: CASSFRLNTDTQYF; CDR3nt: TGTGCCAGCAGTTTTAGACTAAATACAGATACGCAGTATTTT
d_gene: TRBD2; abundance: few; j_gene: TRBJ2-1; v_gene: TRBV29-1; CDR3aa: CSVEPGTSGRRRNEQFF; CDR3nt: TGCAGCGTTGAACCTGGGACTAGCGGGAGGCGTCGGAATGAGCAGTTCTTC
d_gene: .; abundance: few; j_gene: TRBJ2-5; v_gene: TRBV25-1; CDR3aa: CASRPTRGDNQETQYF; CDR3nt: TGTGCCAGCAGGCCCACTAGGGGAGACAACCAAGAGACCCAGTACTTC
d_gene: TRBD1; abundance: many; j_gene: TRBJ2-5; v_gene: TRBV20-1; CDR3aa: CSAEPGQGASETQYF; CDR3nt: TGCAGTGCCGAACCGGGACAGGGGGCTTCTGAGACCCAGTACTTC
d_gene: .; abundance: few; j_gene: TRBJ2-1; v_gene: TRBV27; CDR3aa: CASSLTTYNEQFF; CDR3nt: TGTGCCAGCAGTTTGACAACGTACAATGAGCAGTTCTTC
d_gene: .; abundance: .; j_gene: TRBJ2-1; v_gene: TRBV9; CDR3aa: CASSVTIGSNEQFF; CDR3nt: TGTGCCAGCAGCGTTACAATAGGATCAAATGAGCAGTTCTTC
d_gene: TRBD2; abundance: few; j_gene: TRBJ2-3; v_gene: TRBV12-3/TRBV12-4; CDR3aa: CASGLAGPDTQYF; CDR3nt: TGTGCCAGTGGACTAGCGGGACCGGATACGCAGTATTTT
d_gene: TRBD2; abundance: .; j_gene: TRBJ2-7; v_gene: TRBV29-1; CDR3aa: CSVEDWRESAYEQYF; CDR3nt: TGCAGCGTTGAAGATTGGCGGGAGTCGGCTTACGAGCAGTACTTC
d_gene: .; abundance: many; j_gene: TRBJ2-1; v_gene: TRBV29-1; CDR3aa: CSVEDGLGLSEQFF; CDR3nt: TGCAGCGTTGAAGATGGGTTGGGCTTGTCTGAGCAGTTCTTC
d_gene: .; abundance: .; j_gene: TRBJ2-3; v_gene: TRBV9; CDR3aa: CASSVRGPAQPGTDTQYF; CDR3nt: TGTGCCAGCAGCGTACGGGGGCCGGCTCAGCCAGGTACAGATACGCAGTATTTT
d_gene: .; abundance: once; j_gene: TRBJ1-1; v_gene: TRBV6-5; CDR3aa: CASSYRGEDTEAFF; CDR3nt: TGTGCCAGCAGTTACAGAGGGGAAGACACTGAAGCTTTCTTT
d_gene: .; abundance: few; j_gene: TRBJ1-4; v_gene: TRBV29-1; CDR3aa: CSVGTLPRGEKLFF; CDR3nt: TGCAGCGTGGGGACACTACCACGGGGAGAAAAACTGTTTTTT
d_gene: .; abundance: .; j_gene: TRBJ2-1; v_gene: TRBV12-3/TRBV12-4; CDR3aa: CASSLDDFQYNEQFF; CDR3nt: TGTGCCAGCAGTTTAGACGATTTCCAATACAATGAGCAGTTCTTC
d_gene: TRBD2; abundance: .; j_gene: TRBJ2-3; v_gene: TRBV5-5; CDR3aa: CASSPAGGRTDTQYF; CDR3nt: TGTGCCAGCAGCCCGGCGGGGGGGCGCACAGATACGCAGTATTTT
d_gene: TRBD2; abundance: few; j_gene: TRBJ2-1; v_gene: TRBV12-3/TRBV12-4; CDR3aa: CASSRNSPGLAGAEQFF; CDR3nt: TGTGCCAGCAGTAGAAACTCCCCGGGACTAGCGGGAGCGGAGCAGTTCTTC
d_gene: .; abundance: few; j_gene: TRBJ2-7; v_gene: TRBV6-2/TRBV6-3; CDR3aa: CASSSPDWSSYEQYF; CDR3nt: TGTGCCAGCAGTTCCCCCGACTGGAGCTCCTACGAGCAGTACTTC
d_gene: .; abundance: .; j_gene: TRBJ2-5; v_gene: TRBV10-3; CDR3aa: CATRDSQGTQYF; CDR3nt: TGTGCCACTAGGGACTCTCAGGGGACCCAGTACTTC
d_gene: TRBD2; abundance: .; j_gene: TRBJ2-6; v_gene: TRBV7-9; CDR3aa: CASSLSMAGAGANVLTF; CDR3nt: TGTGCCAGCAGCTTATCTATGGCGGGAGCTGGGGCCAACGTCCTGACTTTC
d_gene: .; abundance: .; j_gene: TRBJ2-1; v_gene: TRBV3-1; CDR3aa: CASSQVYGSEQFF; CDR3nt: TGTGCCAGCAGCCAAGTATATGGGAGCGAGCAGTTCTTC
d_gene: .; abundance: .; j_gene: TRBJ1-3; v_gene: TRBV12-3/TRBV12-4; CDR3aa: CASSQISGNTIYF; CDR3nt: TGTGCCAGCAGCCAGATATCCGGAAACACCATATATTTT
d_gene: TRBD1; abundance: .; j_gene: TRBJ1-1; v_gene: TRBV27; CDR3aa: CASRSGQGAYTEAFF; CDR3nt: TGTGCCAGCAGGTCGGGACAGGGGGCGTACACTGAAGCTTTCTTT
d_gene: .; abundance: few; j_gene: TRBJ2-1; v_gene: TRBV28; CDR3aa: CASSSYLTQSGNEQFF; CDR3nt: TGTGCCAGCAGTTCTTACCTGACTCAGTCAGGCAATGAGCAGTTCTTC
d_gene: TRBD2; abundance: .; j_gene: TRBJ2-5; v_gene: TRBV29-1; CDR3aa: CSVVGSDGASGQTQYF; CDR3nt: TGCAGCGTTGTCGGTAGCGACGGGGCTAGCGGGCAGACCCAGTACTTC
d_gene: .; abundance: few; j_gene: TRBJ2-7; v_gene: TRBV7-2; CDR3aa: CANSPPGYSYEQYF; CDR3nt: TGTGCCAACAGCCCCCCGGGGTACTCCTACGAGCAGTACTTC
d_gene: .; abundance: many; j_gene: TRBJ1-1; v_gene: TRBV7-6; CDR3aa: CASSREETNTEAFF; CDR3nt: TGTGCCAGCAGCCGAGAGGAAACGAACACTGAAGCTTTCTTT